This TCR beta chain was recorded in a study of OX40 agonist ivuxolimab in advanced cancers. Study-level information: Patients assigned to dose escalation were diagnosed with hepatocellular carcinoma, melanoma, renal cell or head and neck cancer. Broader study findings: Expanded clones were, on average, more numerous in CD8+ T cells than in CD4+. Some of the nonresponding patients also showed low levels of normalized T-cell clonal expansion. The study observed clonal expansion of CD4+ and CD8+ blood T cells by week 6 at 0.1 to 3.0 mg/kg.

Clones were read by immunoSEQ multiplex PCR, and TCRdb kept only the in-frame ones, dropping some. The data contain about 90,000 clones, around 90% of them singletons. The CDR3 length is 11 residues. The V end was cut by 7 bases, the J end by 5 bases, with 6 bases between. CDR1 is MNHGY and CDR2 is SAAAGT in the germline V gene. Turning to this clone: Its antigen is not identified.

This receptor was taken from an adult with an advanced solid tumor such as melanoma, head and neck, liver or kidney cancer. The V gene is TRBV6-8, the J gene TRBJ2-1; D is ambiguous. The source material was CD4+ or CD8+ T cells sorted from blood, sampled in a trial of the OX40 agonist ivuxolimab. The chain's CDR3 is CASTGHNEQFF. The CDR3 bases are TGTGCCAGCACAGGCCACAATGAGCAGTTCTTC.